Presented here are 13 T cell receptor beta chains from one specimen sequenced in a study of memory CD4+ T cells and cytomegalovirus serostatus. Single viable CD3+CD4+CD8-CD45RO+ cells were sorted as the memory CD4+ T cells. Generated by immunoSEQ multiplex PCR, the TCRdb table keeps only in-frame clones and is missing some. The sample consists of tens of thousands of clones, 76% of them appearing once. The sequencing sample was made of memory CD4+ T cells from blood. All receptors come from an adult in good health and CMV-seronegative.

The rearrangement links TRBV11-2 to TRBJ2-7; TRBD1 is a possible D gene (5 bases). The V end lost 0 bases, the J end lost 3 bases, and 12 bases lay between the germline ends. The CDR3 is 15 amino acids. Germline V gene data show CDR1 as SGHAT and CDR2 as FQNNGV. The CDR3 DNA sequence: TGTGCCAGCAGCTTAGATGCCAGGGCAGGCTACGAGCAGTACTTC. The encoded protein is CASSLDARAGYEQYF. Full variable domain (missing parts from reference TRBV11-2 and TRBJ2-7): EAGVAQSPRYKIIEKRQSVAFWCNPISGHATLYWYQQILGQGPKLLIQFQNNGVVDDSQLPKDRFSAERLKGVDSTLKIQPAKLEDSAVYLCASSLDARAGYEQYFGPGTRLTVT.

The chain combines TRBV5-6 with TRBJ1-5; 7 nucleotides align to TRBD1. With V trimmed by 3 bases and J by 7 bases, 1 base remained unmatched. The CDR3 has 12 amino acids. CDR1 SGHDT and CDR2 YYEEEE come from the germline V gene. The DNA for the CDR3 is TGTGCCAGCAGCTACAGGGGACAGCCCCAGCATTTT. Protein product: CASSYRGQPQHF.

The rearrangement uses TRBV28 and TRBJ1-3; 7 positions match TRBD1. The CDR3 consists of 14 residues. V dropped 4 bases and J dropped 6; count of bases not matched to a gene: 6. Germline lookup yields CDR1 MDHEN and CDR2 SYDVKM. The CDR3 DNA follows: TGTGCCAGCAGTTCTACAGGGGAAGCAAACACCATATATTTT. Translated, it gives CASSSTGEANTIYF.

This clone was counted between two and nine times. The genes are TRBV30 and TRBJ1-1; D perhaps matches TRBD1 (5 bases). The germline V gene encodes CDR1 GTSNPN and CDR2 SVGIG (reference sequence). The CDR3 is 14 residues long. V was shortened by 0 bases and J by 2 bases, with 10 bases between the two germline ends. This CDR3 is CAWSVKGANTEAFF. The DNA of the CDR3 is TGTGCCTGGAGTGTAAAAGGGGCTAACACTGAAGCTTTCTTT.

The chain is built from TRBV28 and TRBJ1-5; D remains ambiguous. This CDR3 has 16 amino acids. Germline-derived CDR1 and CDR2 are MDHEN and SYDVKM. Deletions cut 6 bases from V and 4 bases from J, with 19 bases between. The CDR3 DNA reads TGTGCCAGCAGCTTTAACGAGGGATGGAATAATCAGCCCCAGCATTTT. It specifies CASSFNEGWNNQPQHF.

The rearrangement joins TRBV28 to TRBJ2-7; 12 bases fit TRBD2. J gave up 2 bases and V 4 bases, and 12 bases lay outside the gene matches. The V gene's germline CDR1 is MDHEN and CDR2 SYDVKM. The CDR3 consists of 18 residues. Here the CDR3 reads CASSYNWQLAGGAYEQYF. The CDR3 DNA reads TGTGCCAGCAGTTATAATTGGCAACTAGCGGGAGGTGCCTACGAGCAGTACTTC.

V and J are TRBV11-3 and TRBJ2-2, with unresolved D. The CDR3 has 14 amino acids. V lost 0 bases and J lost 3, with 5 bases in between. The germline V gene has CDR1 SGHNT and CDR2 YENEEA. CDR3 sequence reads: CASSLDTYTGELFF. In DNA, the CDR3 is TGTGCCAGCAGCTTAGATACTTACACCGGGGAGCTGTTTTTT.

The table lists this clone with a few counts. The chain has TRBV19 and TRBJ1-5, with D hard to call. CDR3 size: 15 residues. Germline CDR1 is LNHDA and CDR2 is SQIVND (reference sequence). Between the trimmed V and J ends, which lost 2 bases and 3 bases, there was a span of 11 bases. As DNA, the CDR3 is TGTGCCAGTAGTATACAGGCTTGGGTCAATCAGCCCCAGCATTTT. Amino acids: CASSIQAWVNQPQHF. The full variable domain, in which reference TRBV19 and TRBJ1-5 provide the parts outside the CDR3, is DGGITQSPKYLFRKEGQNVTLSCEQNLNHDAMYWYRQDPGQGLRLIYYSQIVNDFQKGDIAEGYSVSREKKESFPLTVTSAQKNPTAFYLCASSIQAWVNQPQHFGDGTRLSIL.

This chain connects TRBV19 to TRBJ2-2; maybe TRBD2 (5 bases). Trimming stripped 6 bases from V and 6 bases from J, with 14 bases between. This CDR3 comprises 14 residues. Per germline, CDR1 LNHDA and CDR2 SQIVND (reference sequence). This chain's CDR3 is CASRREKASGELFF. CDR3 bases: TGTGCCAGTAGAAGGGAGAAGGCCTCCGGGGAGCTGTTTTTT.

The CDR3 region is CASSRTQNQPQHF. The DNA of the CDR3 is TGTGCCAGTAGTAGGACTCAGAATCAGCCCCAGCATTTT. The chain has TRBV19 and TRBJ1-5; D gene ambiguous. CDR3 length: 13 amino acids. Trimming shortened V by 4 bases and J by 4 bases, and 8 bases separated the two germline ends. Germline CDR1 LNHDA, CDR2 SQIVND (reference sequence).

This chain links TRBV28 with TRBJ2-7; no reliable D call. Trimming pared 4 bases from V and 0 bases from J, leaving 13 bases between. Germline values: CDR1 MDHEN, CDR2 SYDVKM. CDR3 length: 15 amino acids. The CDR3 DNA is TGTGCCAGCAGTTACAACCAGAAAAGCTCCTACGAGCAGTACTTC. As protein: CASSYNQKSSYEQYF.

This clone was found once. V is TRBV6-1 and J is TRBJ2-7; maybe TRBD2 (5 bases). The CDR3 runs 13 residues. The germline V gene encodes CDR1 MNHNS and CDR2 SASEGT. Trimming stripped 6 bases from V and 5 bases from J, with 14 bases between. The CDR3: CASSRAWGDEQYF. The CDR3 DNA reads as TGTGCCAGCAGCCGGGCCTGGGGAGACGAGCAGTACTTC.

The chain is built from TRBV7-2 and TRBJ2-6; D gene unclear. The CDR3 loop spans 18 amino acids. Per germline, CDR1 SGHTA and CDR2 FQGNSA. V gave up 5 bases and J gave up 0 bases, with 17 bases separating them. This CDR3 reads CASSQAVGLSSGANVLTF. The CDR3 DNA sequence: TGTGCCAGCAGCCAAGCTGTAGGGTTAAGCTCTGGGGCCAACGTCCTGACTTTC.